Shown below are 6 T cell receptor beta chains from a single sample sequenced in a study of blood T cells in healthy people across ages. A second 7 to 11 cycle PCR used barcoded and J-beta primers. TCRdb called the 5' RACE reads again in MiXCR, with one record for every CDR3 protein. This repertoire shows about 780,000 distinct CDR3 sequences, approximately 59% found once; its top ten account for about a quarter. The sample was blood. Receptors were obtained from a man under 40 in good health.

The chain recombines TRBV7-3 with TRBJ1-2; D remains ambiguous. Looked up from germline, CDR1 is SGHTA and CDR2 is FQGTGA. V lost 5 bases to trimming and J lost 8 bases, with 15 bases between them. The CDR3 consists of 13 residues. CDR3 DNA sequence: TGTGCCAGCAGCGTAAGTCTAGGAGGCGGCTACACCTTC. It encodes CASSVSLGGGYTF.

The chain is built from TRBV4-3 and TRBJ2-1; no definite D call. Germline CDR1 LGHNA, CDR2 YSLEER. Trimming removed 0 bases from V and 0 bases from J, with 9 bases in between. This CDR3 is built from 16 residues. Here the CDR3 DNA reads TGCGCCAGCAGCCAAGAAGGATCGGTCTCCTACAATGAGCAGTTCTTC. Translating it yields CASSQEGSVSYNEQFF.

The gene calls are TRBV3-1 and TRBJ2-5; D is uncertain. V dropped 1 base and J dropped 4 bases, with 10 bases sitting between them. The CDR3 consists of 14 residues. The germline CDR1 and CDR2 sequences are LGHDT and YNNKEL (reference sequence). This CDR3 reads CASSQVGSRETQYF. CDR3 nucleotide sequence: TGTGCCAGCAGCCAAGTTGGATCACGAGAGACCCAGTACTTC.

The chain combines TRBV6-5 with TRBJ2-7, with D tentatively TRBD1 (5 bases). Germline CDR1 MNHEY, CDR2 SVGAGI. Deletions cut 0 bases from V and 4 bases from J, with 13 bases between. CDR3 size: 15 residues. The CDR3 DNA sequence: TGTGCCAGCAGTTACTCCCGACAGTCGAGATACGAGCAGTACTTC. Encoded protein: CASSYSRQSRYEQYF.

The rearrangement uses TRBV4-2 and TRBJ1-6; no clear D gene. The germline CDR1 and CDR2 sequences are LGHNA and YNFKEQ. The V end lost 2 bases, the J end lost 3 bases, and 8 bases lay between the germline ends. There are 15 residues in the CDR3. The chain's CDR3 is CASSQTPVYNSPLHF. CDR3 coding DNA: TGTGCCAGCAGCCAAACACCGGTCTATAATTCACCCCTCCACTTT.

This clonotype has a count of ten or more. The gene calls are TRBV3-1 and TRBJ1-2; the D is unclear. This CDR3 is built from 13 residues. V shed 2 bases and J shed 6 bases, with 10 bases lying between them. The V gene's germline CDR1 is LGHDT and CDR2 YNNKEL (reference sequence). The CDR3 protein is CASSQSRADGYTF. CDR3 sequence (DNA): TGTGCCAGCAGCCAAAGTAGGGCCGATGGCTACACCTTC.